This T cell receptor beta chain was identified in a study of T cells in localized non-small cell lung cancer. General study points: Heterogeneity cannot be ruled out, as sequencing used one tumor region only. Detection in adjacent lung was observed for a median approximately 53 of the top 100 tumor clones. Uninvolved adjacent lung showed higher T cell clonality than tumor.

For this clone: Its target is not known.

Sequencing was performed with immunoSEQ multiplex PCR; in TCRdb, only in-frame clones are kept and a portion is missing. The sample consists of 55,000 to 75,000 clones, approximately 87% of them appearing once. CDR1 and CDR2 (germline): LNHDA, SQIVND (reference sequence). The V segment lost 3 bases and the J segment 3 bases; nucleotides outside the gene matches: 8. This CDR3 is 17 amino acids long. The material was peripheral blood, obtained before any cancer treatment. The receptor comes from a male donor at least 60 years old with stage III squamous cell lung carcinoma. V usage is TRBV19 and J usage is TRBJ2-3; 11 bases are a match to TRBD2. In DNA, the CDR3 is TGTGCCAGTAGTATTCATTTGACTAGCGGGGTGACAGATACGCAGTATTTT. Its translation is CASSIHLTSGVTDTQYF.